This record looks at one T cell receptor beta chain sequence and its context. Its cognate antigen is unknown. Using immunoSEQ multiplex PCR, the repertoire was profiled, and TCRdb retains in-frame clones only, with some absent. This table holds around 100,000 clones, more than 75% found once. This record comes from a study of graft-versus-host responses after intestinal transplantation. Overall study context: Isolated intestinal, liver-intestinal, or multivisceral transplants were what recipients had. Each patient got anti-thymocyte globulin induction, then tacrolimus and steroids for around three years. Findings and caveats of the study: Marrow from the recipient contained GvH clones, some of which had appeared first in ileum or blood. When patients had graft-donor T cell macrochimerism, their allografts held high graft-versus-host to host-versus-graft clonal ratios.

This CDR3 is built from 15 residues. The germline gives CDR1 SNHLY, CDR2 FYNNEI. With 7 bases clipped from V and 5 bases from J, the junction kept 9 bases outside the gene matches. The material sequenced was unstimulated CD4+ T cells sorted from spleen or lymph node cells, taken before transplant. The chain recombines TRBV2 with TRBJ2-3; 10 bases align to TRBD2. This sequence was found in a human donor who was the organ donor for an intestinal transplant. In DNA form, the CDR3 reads TGTGCCAGCAAGTGGCTAGCGGGGGTCCTAGATACGCAGTATTTT. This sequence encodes CASKWLAGVLDTQYF.